The entry that follows covers one T cell receptor beta chain sequence. The data were obtained in a study of blood T cell repertoires in COVID-19. Study-level information: The United States, Italy and Spain provided the acute and convalescent COVID-19 samples. Sources were T cells, B-cell-depleted T cells, or PBMCs; the material itself was cDNA or gDNA.

The CDR3 totals 15 residues. Trimming took 4 bases from V and 8 from J; bases not matched to a gene: 11. CDR1 is LGHNT, CDR2 FRNRAP, per germline. Study processing details: Reference gene primers were amplified, and this amplification served to estimate nucleated cell counts. Sequenced by immunoSEQ multiplex PCR; TCRdb stores in-frame clones only, minus some. From that table come the V and J calls and clone size; the DNA was used to work out D and trimming. Of 100,000 to 150,000 clones in the sample, around 86% were seen once. The clonotype was recovered from a human donor in a cohort sampled during active COVID-19. This rearrangement joins TRBV12-5 to TRBJ2-1; 7 bases match TRBD1. Sample: peripheral blood. CDR3 sequence reads: CASGSPSNRGDEQFF. The CDR3 bases are TGTGCTAGTGGTTCACCCTCGAACAGGGGCGATGAGCAGTTCTTC.